This TCR beta chain was observed in a study of CD8 T cells in Susac syndrome. V shed 1 base and J shed 9 bases, with 7 bases lying between them. CDR1 is SGHRS and CDR2 is YFSETQ in the germline V gene. This CDR3 has 12 residues. The authors reverse transcribed 0.5 to 1 ug RNA with random hexamers. The immunoSEQ assay covered 54 Vbeta and 13 Jbeta segments for CDR3. TCRdb re-called the immunoSEQ multiplex PCR reads through MiXCR, storing one row per CDR3 protein. The sample has about 200,000 distinct CDR3 sequences, around 93% seen once. Sequencing input: CD4+ T cells from PBMCs. The chain has TRBV5-1 and TRBJ2-2; D is unclear. This TCR was sampled from a human donor in good health. The CDR3 region is CASSLYSRELFF. The CDR3 DNA reads TGCGCCAGCAGCTTGTACTCGCGGGAGCTGTTTTTT.